The 25 T cell receptor beta chains given below trace back to one sample, sequenced in a study of read filtering for tumor transcriptome and immune sequencing. The library was built from about 400 ng RNA with molecular barcoded adaptors for alpha/delta and beta/gamma chains. TCRdb reprocessed the reads with MiXCR, giving one entry per CDR3 protein. The table includes tens of thousands of distinct CDR3 sequences, 14% detected once. What was sequenced was a population of CD138-negative cells sorted from bone marrow. These receptors originate from a donor older than 35 with multiple myeloma.

This clonotype was detected ten times or more. The V and J genes are TRBV6-5 and TRBJ2-7; D may match TRBD1 or TRBD2 (5 bases each). This CDR3 spans 14 amino acids. CDR1 is MNHEY and CDR2 is SVGAGI in the germline V gene. V lost 2 bases and J lost 4, with 12 bases in between. The CDR3 DNA sequence: TGTGCCAGCAGTTACCCGGGGCCGGGATACGAGCAGTACTTC. Its translation: CASSYPGPGYEQYF.

This clonotype was counted between two and nine times. The V gene is TRBV7-3, the J gene TRBJ1-1; 7 bases are a match to TRBD1. This CDR3 contains 13 residues. Germline CDR1 is SGHTA and CDR2 is FQGTGA. The V gene end was trimmed by 5 bases and the J gene end by 7 bases; junction bases not matched to a gene: 7. The CDR3 loop reads CASSPSHRGEAFF. The CDR3 coding sequence is TGTGCCAGCAGCCCCTCCCACAGGGGTGAAGCTTTCTTT. Full variable domain (remainder filled in from reference TRBV7-3 and TRBJ1-1): GAGVSQTPSNKVTEKGKYVELRCDPISGHTALYWYRQSLGQGPEFLIYFQGTGAADDSGLPNDRFFAVRPEGSVSTLKIQRTERGDSAVYLCASSPSHRGEAFFGQGTRLTVV.

This clonotype occurred many times. V is TRBV11-3 and J is TRBJ2-3, with D perhaps assigned TRBD1 or TRBD2 (5 bases each). The germline V and J ends were trimmed by 0 bases and 1 base, with 5 bases remaining between them. The CDR3 loop spans 14 amino acids. CDR1 is SGHNT and CDR2 is YENEEA in the germline V gene. CDR3 protein: CASSLEGRTDTQYF. In nucleotides, the CDR3 is TGTGCCAGCAGCTTAGAGGGACGCACAGATACGCAGTATTTT.

This clonotype was seen repeatedly, ten times or more. V gene TRBV28 combines with J gene TRBJ2-1; D call uncertain. There are 15 residues in the CDR3. V shed 2 bases and J shed 5 bases, with 13 bases lying between them. Germline V CDR1 and CDR2: MDHEN, SYDVKM. DNA of the CDR3: TGTGCCAGCAGTTTAGGTTGGCCTGTCAACAATGAGCAGTTCTTC. This gives the protein CASSLGWPVNNEQFF. The variable domain in full, completed from reference TRBV28 and TRBJ2-1, reads DVKVTQSSRYLVKRTGEKVFLECVQDMDHENMFWYRQDPGLGLRLIYFSYDVKMKEKGDIPEGYSVSREKKERFSLILESASTNQTSMYLCASSLGWPVNNEQFFGPGTRLTVL.

This clonotype is deemed medium-sized. This chain connects TRBV18 to TRBJ2-1, with a tentative D call TRBD2 (5 bases). Germline assignment: CDR1 KGHSH and CDR2 LQKENI. The V end was cut by 0 bases, the J end by 0 bases, with 12 bases between. This CDR3 region has 17 residues. The CDR3: CASSPPVLAGSYNEQFF. The CDR3 nucleotides read TGTGCCAGCTCACCACCGGTCCTAGCTGGCTCCTACAATGAGCAGTTCTTC.

This clonotype has ten or more counts. The chain employs TRBV11-2 and TRBJ1-4, with D maybe TRBD1 (5 bases). Germline V gives CDR1 SGHAT, CDR2 FQNNGV. This CDR3 is built from 14 residues. Trimming cost V 3 bases and J 8 bases, with 13 bases left between them. In DNA form, the CDR3 reads TGTGCCAGCAGCTTCTCCGGGACGGCAGAAAAACTGTTTTTT. Translating it yields CASSFSGTAEKLFF.

This clonotype appeared many times. The V and J genes are TRBV5-1 and TRBJ2-4, with a tentative D call TRBD2 (6 bases). This CDR3 has 13 residues. The V end was cut by 3 bases, the J end by 7 bases, with 11 bases between. Germline CDR1 reads SGHRS; CDR2 reads YFSETQ. The CDR3 nucleotides are TGCGCCAGCAGCTGGGACTCCGCTAACATTCAGTACTTC. Amino acids: CASSWDSANIQYF.

In its sample, this clonotype was seen many times. CDR3 nucleotides: TGTGCCAGCAGTTTCGGGACAGGGAACACCGGGGAGCTGTTTTTT. This sequence encodes CASSFGTGNTGELFF. The gene calls are TRBV12-3 or TRBV12-4 and TRBJ2-2; 8 bases agree with TRBD1. V shed 3 bases, J shed 1 base, and the junction held 1 base outside the gene matches. The CDR3 covers 15 residues.

This clonotype was detected many times. The genes are TRBV7-9 and TRBJ2-4, with D possibly being TRBD1 or TRBD2 (5 bases each). Germline-derived CDR1 and CDR2 are SEHNR and FQNEAQ (reference sequence). Trimming shortened V by 3 bases and J by 1 base, and 10 bases separated the two germline ends. The CDR3 is 15 residues long. This CDR3 reads CASSLAGTAKNIQYF. The CDR3 coding sequence is TGTGCCAGCAGCTTGGCAGGGACCGCCAAAAACATTCAGTACTTC.

The V gene is TRBV5-6, the J gene TRBJ1-5; D is ambiguous. The CDR3 spans 12 residues. V was shortened by 3 bases and J by 7 bases, with 8 bases between the two germline ends. Germline V gene lookup returns CDR1 SGHDT and CDR2 YYEEEE. As DNA, the CDR3 is TGTGCCAGCAGCTCGCAAAAGCAGCCCCAGCATTTT. Translated, it gives CASSSQKQPQHF.

This clonotype was detected ten times or more. The gene calls are TRBV5-1 and TRBJ2-7, with 7 nucleotides matching TRBD2. Per the germline V gene, CDR1 is SGHRS and CDR2 is YFSETQ. V lost 3 bases, J lost 0 bases, and 6 bases stayed unmatched. This CDR3 spans 15 amino acids. In DNA, the CDR3 is TGCGCCAGCAGCTCTACGGGAGGCAGCTCCTACGAGCAGTACTTC. It is translated as CASSSTGGSSYEQYF.

The DNA for the CDR3 is TGTGCCAGCAGTCCCACGCATAGCGGGAAAAGCACAGATACGCAGTATTTT. This gives the protein CASSPTHSGKSTDTQYF. This sequence joins TRBV27 and TRBJ2-3, with 8 bases lining up with TRBD2. The V segment lost 5 bases and the J segment 0 bases; nucleotides outside the gene matches: 10. Germline values: CDR1 MNHEY, CDR2 SMNVEV (reference sequence). CDR3 length: 17 residues.

Ten or more counts support this clonotype. V is TRBV29-1 and J is TRBJ2-2; 8 nucleotides line up with TRBD1. Germline-derived CDR1 and CDR2 are SQVTM and ANQGSEA. There are 14 residues in the CDR3. The trim removed 6 bases at V and 1 base at J, leaving 4 bases unmatched. The chain's CDR3 is CSVGQGWNTGELFF. In DNA, the CDR3 is TGCAGCGTAGGACAGGGCTGGAACACCGGGGAGCTGTTTTTT.

The sample holds many counts of this clonotype. The V gene is TRBV5-1, the J gene TRBJ2-7; 7 nucleotides align to TRBD1. Germline V gene sequence: CDR1 SGHRS, CDR2 YFSETQ. Unmatched junction bases numbered 5, after V lost 5 bases and J lost 3 bases. This CDR3 has 13 amino acids. CDR3 residues: CASRLTGSYEQYF. In nucleotides, the CDR3 is TGCGCCAGCAGGTTGACAGGGAGCTACGAGCAGTACTTC.

This clonotype occurred many times. The rearrangement joins TRBV5-6 to TRBJ1-2; unclear D gene. This CDR3 is built from 15 residues. Germline V CDR1 and CDR2: SGHDT, YYEEEE. V was cut by 4 bases and J by 0 bases, with 13 bases left in between. The CDR3 protein is CASSILSRPNYGYTF. Here the CDR3 DNA reads TGTGCCAGCAGCATCCTCAGTCGACCTAACTATGGCTACACCTTC.

This clonotype was seen a handful of times. The chain recombines TRBV7-2 with TRBJ1-1, with D possibly being TRBD1 (5 bases). V was trimmed by 3 bases and J by 0 bases, leaving 11 bases between them. Per germline, CDR1 SGHTA and CDR2 FQGNSA. This CDR3 has 15 residues. The DNA for the CDR3 is TGTGCCAGCAGCTTGGGGGGTTGGGTGAACACTGAAGCTTTCTTT. This codes for CASSLGGWVNTEAFF.

The table lists this clonotype with many counts. J is TRBJ1-5 and V is TRBV20-1; maybe TRBD1 (5 bases). Germline V CDR1 and CDR2: DFQATT, SNEGSKA (reference sequence). Trimming stripped 1 base from V and 2 bases from J, with 12 bases between. The CDR3 length is 15 residues. The CDR3 reads CSARGGSGGNQPQHF. CDR3 nucleotide sequence: TGCAGTGCTAGAGGGGGCAGCGGGGGCAATCAGCCCCAGCATTTT.

This clonotype was recorded a few times. A read error is possible here, since a much larger clone lies one base away. The missing conserved phenylalanine or tryptophan at the end of this CDR3 makes a read error likely. The chain links TRBV12-3 or TRBV12-4 to TRBJ2-7; no firm D call. Trimming pared 3 bases from V and 3 bases from J, leaving 12 bases between. The CDR3 length is 14 residues. CDR3 sequence: CASSFPDRGYEQYL. In DNA, the CDR3 is TGTGCCAGCAGTTTTCCCGACCGCGGCTACGAGCAGTACCTC.

There are many counts of this clonotype. This may arise from a read error, as a much more abundant clone is one base away. The chain combines TRBV29-1 with TRBJ2-2, with D perhaps matching TRBD2 (5 bases). The CDR3 is made up of 13 amino acids. CDR1 is SQVTM, CDR2 ANQGSEA, per germline. CDR3 sequence (DNA): TGCAGCGTCTTACACCGGCCAGCCGGGGAGCCGTTTTTT. Translated, it gives CSVLHRPAGEPFF.

This clonotype occurred many times. The chain's CDR3 is CSASFADYKNIQYF. In DNA, the CDR3 is TGCAGTGCTAGTTTCGCGGACTACAAAAACATTCAGTACTTC. This sequence joins TRBV20-1 and TRBJ2-4; TRBD2 might be the D (6 bases). Trimming left V 3 bases short and J 3 bases short, with 12 bases between. The CDR3 is made up of 14 amino acids. In germline, CDR1 is DFQATT, CDR2 SNEGSKA (reference sequence).

In its sample, this clonotype was seen many times. The rearrangement uses TRBV3-1 and TRBJ2-7; 9 positions agree with TRBD2. CDR3 length equals 15 residues. From germline, CDR1 is LGHDT and CDR2 YNNKEL (reference sequence). Trimming took 4 bases from V and 5 from J; bases not matched to a gene: 9. For the CDR3, the DNA is TGTGCCAGCAGCCTTAGCGGGAGCTACGTCCACGAGCAGTACTTC. Protein: CASSLSGSYVHEQYF.

The table lists this clonotype with many counts. The V gene is TRBV28, the J gene TRBJ1-3, with no clear D. Trimming removed 6 bases at V and 4 bases at J, with 10 bases between. The CDR3 has 13 amino acids. Germline V gene data show CDR1 as MDHEN and CDR2 as SYDVKM. For the CDR3, the DNA is TGTGCCAGCAGAACCCCGGGGGGAAACACCATATATTTT. This gives the protein CASRTPGGNTIYF. The variable domain in full, completed from reference TRBV28 and TRBJ1-3, reads DVKVTQSSRYLVKRTGEKVFLECVQDMDHENMFWYRQDPGLGLRLIYFSYDVKMKEKGDIPEGYSVSREKKERFSLILESASTNQTSMYLCASRTPGGNTIYFGEGSWLTVV.

This clonotype was counted ten times or more. This sequence joins TRBV25-1 and TRBJ1-2, with a possible D match to TRBD1 (5 bases). Germline-derived CDR1 and CDR2 are MGHDK and SYGVNS. CDR3 length: 13 amino acids. Trimming removed 1 base at V and 7 bases at J, with 10 bases between. Written as DNA, the CDR3 is TGTGCCAGCAGTGAATCGGGGCGGGCTGGCTACACCTTC. It yields the protein CASSESGRAGYTF.

This clonotype was recorded at least ten times. V gene TRBV28 combines with J gene TRBJ1-1; D may be TRBD1 (5 bases). This CDR3 comprises 15 residues. Trimming left V 1 base short and J 7 bases short, with 16 bases between. Looked up from germline, CDR1 is MDHEN and CDR2 is SYDVKM. The CDR3 sequence: CASSLSRVNRLEAFF. The CDR3 DNA sequence: TGTGCCAGCAGTTTATCACGTGTGAACAGGCTTGAAGCTTTCTTT.

This clonotype was found many times. The chain combines TRBV12-3 or TRBV12-4 with TRBJ2-3; TRBD1 might be the D (8 bases). Trimming removed 8 bases from V and 0 bases from J, with 15 bases in between. The length of the CDR3 is 15 residues. CDR3: CASGEGQASTDTQYF. The DNA of the CDR3 is TGTGCCAGCGGGGAGGGACAGGCGAGCACAGATACGCAGTATTTT.